The sequence of this T cell receptor beta chain was determined in a study of T-cell reconstitution after alpha-beta-depleted transplantation in children. Regarding the study as a whole: Certain patients had high TCRbeta diversity at day 60, and it came from recipient T cells and thymic progenitors that survived. From newly produced T cells came most of the T-cell counts and diversity one year after transplant.

CDR3 length: 12 residues. Per the germline V gene, CDR1 is SEHNR and CDR2 is FQNEAQ (reference sequence). V was pared by 4 bases and J by 6 bases, with 8 bases between. This clonotype was seen at least ten times. Antigen unknown. Using unique molecular identifiers, the investigators prepared the TCRbeta library. MiXCR, run by TCRdb on the PCR reads, gives a single entry per CDR3 protein. The repertoire holds roughly 300,000 distinct CDR3 sequences, with 11% as singletons. This TCR was recovered from a male patient between 2 and 10 years old who had a stem cell transplant for chronic granulomatous disease, so the T cells may come from the graft donor. The chain carries TRBV7-9 and TRBJ2-3; D is undetermined. Source: peripheral blood, taken 180 days after TCRalphabeta/CD19-depleted stem cell transplant. The CDR3 nucleotides are TGTGCCAGCAGCTCTTTTGCTGATACGCAGTATTTT. Translated, it gives CASSSFADTQYF.